Below are 5 T cell receptor beta chains sequenced from a single sample in a study of identical twins. A single record per CDR3 protein comes from TCRdb applying MiXCR to the 5' RACE reads. This table holds 600,000 to 850,000 distinct CDR3 sequences, 15% to 20% found once. The same sample was also studied in work on T cells expressing NK-cell markers.

Specimen: PBMCs. These receptors were obtained from a young woman in good health.

A few counts support this clonotype. The rearrangement uses TRBV6-1 and TRBJ2-2; D assignment may be TRBD1 or TRBD2 (5 bases each). V lost 7 bases and J 3 bases, leaving 12 bases between the germline ends. This CDR3 is 14 amino acids long. Germline V CDR1 and CDR2: MNHNS, SASEGT. CDR3 sequence: CASTHWGHTGELFF. CDR3 coding DNA: TGTGCCAGCACCCACTGGGGACACACCGGGGAGCTGTTTTTT.

The chain carries TRBV18 and TRBJ2-7; D is unclear. Trimming took 6 bases from V and 6 from J, leaving 6 bases between them. This CDR3 comprises 10 residues. Germline CDR1 is KGHSH and CDR2 is LQKENI. The CDR3 is CASSNSEQYF. The CDR3 DNA reads TGTGCCAGCTCTAATAGCGAGCAGTACTTC.

The V call is TRBV20-1, the J call TRBJ2-5; 13 bases match TRBD2. With V trimmed by 6 bases and J by 5 bases, 12 bases remained unmatched. CDR1 is DFQATT, CDR2 SNEGSKA, per germline (reference sequence). This CDR3 has 16 residues. CDR3 amino acids: CSASTSGRAKEETQYF. CDR3 DNA sequence: TGCAGTGCCTCTACTAGCGGGAGGGCCAAGGAGGAGACCCAGTACTTC.

This clonotype was counted a few times. This chain links TRBV20-1 with TRBJ1-1; 8 bases fit TRBD1. Germline CDR1 DFQATT, CDR2 SNEGSKA (reference sequence). The CDR3 runs to 14 residues. V gave up 2 bases and J gave up 6 bases; unmatched junction bases: 8. The CDR3 here is CSARMGQDGAEAFF. The CDR3 nucleotides are TGCAGTGCTAGAATGGGACAGGACGGCGCTGAAGCTTTCTTT.

The chain joins TRBV9 to TRBJ2-3; D is uncertain. The CDR3 consists of 14 residues. The germline V and J ends were trimmed by 2 bases and 2 bases, with 9 bases remaining between them. CDR1 is SGDLS, CDR2 YYNGEE, per germline. The CDR3 DNA is TGTGCCAGCAGCGTCCGGTGGGACACAGATACGCAGTATTTT. This encodes CASSVRWDTDTQYF.